A single sample gave rise to the 19 T cell receptor beta chains below, sequenced in a study of blood T cell repertoires in COVID-19 (TCRdb year 2020). Preparation of the library involved the immunoSEQ multiplex PCR assay. TCRdb mirrors the immuneACCESS table, restricted to in-frame sequences. Some clones are absent from its copies; in checked studies, under half trace to an unresolved V gene, and the reason for the others is unknown. This sample comprises approximately 240,000 clones, 70% to 90% of them detected only once. The top ten hold roughly 12% of the sample. Material for sequencing was peripheral blood. The receptors shown here come from a woman between 18 and 29 years old who had recovered from COVID-19.

The gene calls are TRBV7-9 and TRBJ2-3; TRBD1 matches 9 bases. Germline-derived CDR1 and CDR2 are SEHNR and FQNEAQ (reference sequence). The CDR3 totals 16 residues. The ends lost 5 bases at V and 4 bases at J; junction bases unmatched: 10. The CDR3 loop is CASSPLGQGVADTQYF. In DNA, the CDR3 is TGTGCCAGCAGCCCACTGGGACAGGGAGTCGCAGATACGCAGTATTTT.

This sequence joins TRBV27 and TRBJ1-2; the D is unclear. Trimming took 6 bases from V and 4 from J, leaving 18 bases between them. There are 15 residues in the CDR3. Germline V CDR1 and CDR2: MNHEY, SMNVEV (reference sequence). CDR3 DNA sequence: TGTGCCAGCAGCTCAAATACCCGAGGCCCCTATGGCTACACCTTC. Translated, it gives CASSSNTRGPYGYTF.

This clone was recorded a few times. The V and J genes are TRBV6-5 and TRBJ1-1; D is ambiguous. V was pared by 0 bases and J by 3 bases, with 8 bases between. This CDR3 has 14 amino acids. Germline CDR1 and CDR2: MNHEY and SVGAGI. CDR3 coding DNA: TGTGCCAGCAGTTACTCACTGGTTGACACTGAAGCTTTCTTT. It specifies CASSYSLVDTEAFF.

The J gene is TRBJ2-5, the V gene TRBV24-1; unclear D gene. V lost 4 bases to trimming and J lost 7 bases, with 6 bases between them. The CDR3 contains 11 residues. Germline-derived CDR1 and CDR2 are KGHDR and SFDVKD. The DNA for the CDR3 is TGTGCCACCAGTGACGGTTGGACCCAGTACTTC. It specifies CATSDGWTQYF.

J is TRBJ2-7 and V is TRBV6-2 or TRBV6-3; weak D call: TRBD2 (6 bases). The germline V gene encodes CDR1 MNHEY and CDR2 SVGEGT. This CDR3 region has 13 residues. Between the trimmed V and J ends, which lost 2 bases and 2 bases, there was a span of 7 bases. The CDR3 sequence: CASSYIAAYEQYF. The CDR3 coding sequence is TGTGCCAGCAGTTACATAGCGGCCTACGAGCAGTACTTC.

The gene calls are TRBV6-5 and TRBJ2-7; 12 nucleotides align to TRBD2. Germline V lookup: CDR1 MNHEY, CDR2 SVGAGI. The CDR3 is 15 residues long. Trimming removed 5 bases from V and 3 bases from J; junction bases left unmatched: 5. The CDR3 DNA is TGTGCCAGCAGTAACGGACTAGCGGGACGCTACGAGCAGTACTTC. Protein: CASSNGLAGRYEQYF.

The chain is built from TRBV4-2 and TRBJ2-2, with 7 nucleotides matching TRBD2. CDR1 and CDR2 (germline): LGHNA, YNFKEQ. Losses at the gene ends were 4 bases for V and 2 bases for J; bases not matched to a gene: 16. There are 19 residues in the CDR3. The CDR3 nucleotides are TGTGCCAGCAGCCCCCGAACGGGGGGAGCGGGGTTAAACACCGGGGAGCTGTTTTTT. Its translation is CASSPRTGGAGLNTGELFF.

V and J are TRBV24-1 and TRBJ2-1, with no clear D. CDR3 size: 15 residues. V was shortened by 0 bases and J by 7 bases, with 12 bases between the two germline ends. From germline, CDR1 is KGHDR and CDR2 SFDVKD. The CDR3, as DNA: TGTGCCACCAGTGATTTGGGCTCGCCTCTGAATGAGCAGTTCTTC. This codes for CATSDLGSPLNEQFF.

The chain combines TRBV11-2 with TRBJ2-3; maybe TRBD2 (7 bases). Germline V gene lookup returns CDR1 SGHAT and CDR2 FQNNGV. V was clipped by 1 base and J by 6 bases, with 23 bases between them. This CDR3 has 18 residues. CDR3 in amino acids: CASSLVQMGAGVFDTQYF. The CDR3 DNA reads TGTGCCAGCAGCTTAGTGCAAATGGGGGCGGGAGTCTTCGATACGCAGTATTTT.

This chain links TRBV21-1 with TRBJ2-7; the table's D gene call, TRBD1, was not cross checked with the DNA. TRBV21-1 is designated a pseudogene. The CDR3 extends over 15 amino acids. The CDR3 DNA is TGTGCCAGCAGCACTCCGGGACACAAGAGGAGCGAGCAGTACTTC. Residues: CASSTPGHKRSEQYF.

This rearrangement joins TRBV6-5 to TRBJ2-1, with 7 bases lining up with TRBD2. V dropped 6 bases and J dropped 0; count of bases not matched to a gene: 5. This CDR3 comprises 15 residues. Germline V gene data show CDR1 as MNHEY and CDR2 as SVGAGI. The CDR3 DNA is TGTGCCAGCAGAAGCGGGACCAGCTCCTACAATGAGCAGTTCTTC. Its protein product is CASRSGTSSYNEQFF.

This sequence joins TRBV7-3 and TRBJ1-4; unclear D gene. The CDR3 has 14 amino acids. The germline CDR1 and CDR2 sequences are SGHTA and FQGTGA. V gave up 7 bases and J gave up 7 bases, with 16 bases separating them. CDR3 protein: CASIFRKHAEKLFF. CDR3 in DNA: TGTGCCAGCATCTTCAGGAAACACGCTGAAAAACTGTTTTTT.

V usage is TRBV6-2 or TRBV6-3 and J usage is TRBJ2-3, with D possibly TRBD1 on 5 matching bases. CDR3 size: 13 residues. CDR1 and CDR2 from the germline V gene are MNHEY and SVGEGT. The V gene lost 4 bases and the J gene lost 3 bases, with 8 bases spanning the gap. DNA for the CDR3: TGTGCCAGCAGTTGGCAGGGAACAGATACGCAGTATTTT. It encodes CASSWQGTDTQYF.

The gene calls are TRBV9 and TRBJ2-5; 10 nucleotides line up with TRBD1. The J segment lost 4 bases and the V segment lost 3 bases, leaving 6 bases of the junction unmatched. Germline-derived CDR1 and CDR2 are SGDLS and YYNGEE. The CDR3 spans 15 residues. The CDR3: CASSAGQGVGETQYF. For the CDR3, the DNA is TGTGCCAGCAGCGCCGGACAGGGGGTGGGAGAGACCCAGTACTTC.

This clone appeared a few times. The rearrangement uses TRBV5-4 and TRBJ2-1; tentatively, D is TRBD2 (5 bases). This CDR3 is 16 amino acids long. Trimming took 4 bases from V and 0 from J, leaving 14 bases between them. CDR1 and CDR2 from the germline V gene are SGHNT and YYREEE (reference sequence). CDR3 loop: CASSIGGLSSYNEQFF. For the CDR3, the DNA is TGTGCCAGCAGCATCGGCGGGCTCAGCTCCTACAATGAGCAGTTCTTC.

The CDR3 bases are TGCAGCGTTGGGGGGCAGCTTAACACCGGGGAGCTGTTTTTT. Translating it yields CSVGGQLNTGELFF. The chain joins TRBV29-1 to TRBJ2-2; maybe TRBD1 (6 bases). From germline, CDR1 is SQVTM and CDR2 ANQGSEA. The length of the CDR3 is 14 residues. V was clipped by 4 bases and J by 2 bases, with 11 bases between them.

This clone has only a few counts. The chain recombines TRBV4-3 with TRBJ2-6, with 7 bases fitting TRBD1. Germline-derived CDR1 and CDR2 are LGHNA and YSLEER. The CDR3 extends over 19 amino acids. V dropped 4 bases and J dropped 0; count of bases not matched to a gene: 12. CDR3 nucleotide sequence: TGCGCCAGCAGCCCGCACCGGACAGGATCTGTCTCTGGGGCCAACGTCCTGACTTTC. Protein sequence: CASSPHRTGSVSGANVLTF.

J is TRBJ2-7 and V is TRBV18; D is perhaps TRBD1 (5 bases). Germline values: CDR1 KGHSH, CDR2 LQKENI. This CDR3 is 15 amino acids long. V was shortened by 2 bases and J by 4 bases, with 15 bases between the two germline ends. CDR3 nucleotides: TGTGCCAGCTCACCAGGGCAGGGAAGTTCTTACGAGCAGTACTTC. The encoded protein is CASSPGQGSSYEQYF.

This clone was counted only a few times. The chain joins TRBV28 to TRBJ2-7; 10 nucleotides line up with TRBD1. Losses at the gene ends were 6 bases for V and 4 bases for J; bases not matched to a gene: 6. From germline, CDR1 is MDHEN and CDR2 SYDVKM. The CDR3 extends over 14 amino acids. CDR3 loop: CASRTTGGRYEQYF. The CDR3 DNA reads as TGTGCCAGCAGGACGACAGGGGGCAGGTACGAGCAGTACTTC. Looking up the rest from reference TRBV28 and TRBJ2-7 gives the full variable domain: DVKVTQSSRYLVKRTGEKVFLECVQDMDHENMFWYRQDPGLGLRLIYFSYDVKMKEKGDIPEGYSVSREKKERFSLILESASTNQTSMYLCASRTTGGRYEQYFGPGTRLTVT.